A single TCR beta chain is shown here with its context. The antigen is unknown. The data were taken from a study of cytomegalovirus exposure and HLA in healthy donors. Study results and limitations: Later analysis identified 15,000 to 20,000 TCR beta sequences associated with HLA alleles, using a false discovery rate threshold of 0.05. In vitro testing confirmed a few CMV-associated chains as specific for CMV antigens. A later analysis by the authors found several of the most significant clusters apparently linked to common viral pathogens.

The CDR3 spans 15 residues. CDR1 is MNHEY and CDR2 is SMNVEV in the germline V gene (reference sequence). J was trimmed by 3 bases and V by 7 bases; bases with no gene match: 8. The donors gave bone marrow, and they were healthy. PCR was performed using 60 Vbeta and 13 Jbeta primers. The protocol was immunoSEQ multiplex PCR, while the TCRdb copy is restricted to in-frame clones and leaves out a portion. The sample records over 75,000 clones, about three quarters being singletons. V and J are TRBV27 and TRBJ2-2, with 7 bases matching TRBD2. Sequencing was done on a sample of PBMCs. This receptor was obtained from a man aged 55-75 years in good health and CMV-seropositive. The CDR3 region has the DNA TGTGCCAGCACCTCAGGGAGGGCGGACACCGGGGAGCTGTTTTTT. This gives the protein CASTSGRADTGELFF.